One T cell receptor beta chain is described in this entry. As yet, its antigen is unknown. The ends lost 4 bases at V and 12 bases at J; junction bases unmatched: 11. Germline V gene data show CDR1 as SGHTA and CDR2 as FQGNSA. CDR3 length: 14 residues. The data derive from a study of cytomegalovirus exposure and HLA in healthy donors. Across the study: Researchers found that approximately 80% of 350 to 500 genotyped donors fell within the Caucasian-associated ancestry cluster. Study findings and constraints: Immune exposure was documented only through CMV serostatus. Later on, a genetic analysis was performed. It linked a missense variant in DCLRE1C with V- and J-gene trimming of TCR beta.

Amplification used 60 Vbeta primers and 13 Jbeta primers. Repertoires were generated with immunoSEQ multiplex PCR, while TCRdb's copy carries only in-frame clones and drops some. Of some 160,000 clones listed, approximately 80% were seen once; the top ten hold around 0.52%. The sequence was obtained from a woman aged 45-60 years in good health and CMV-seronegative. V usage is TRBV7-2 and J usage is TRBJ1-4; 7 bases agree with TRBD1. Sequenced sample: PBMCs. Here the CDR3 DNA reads TGTGCCAGCAGCTACCAGGGGGACTCGATTGAACTGTTTTTT. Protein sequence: CASSYQGDSIELFF.